This record covers a single TCR beta chain. Original methodology: Amplified reference gene primers provided the basis for estimating nucleated cell counts. This table comes from immunoSEQ multiplex PCR, and its TCRdb copy is limited to in-frame clones, with some not included. V, J and clone size were drawn from that table, and D and trimming were deduced from the DNA. The sample gives about 170,000 clones, roughly four fifths of which show up once; around 7.6% is in the top ten. The length of the CDR3 is 15 residues. The germline gives CDR1 MDHEN, CDR2 SYDVKM. J lost 0 bases, V lost 2 bases, and 3 bases had no gene match. These data are taken from a study of blood T cell repertoires in COVID-19. Study-level background: Collection of acute and convalescent COVID-19 samples took place in the United States, Italy and Spain. T cells, B-cell-depleted T cells, or PBMCs supplied cDNA or gDNA.

Material for sequencing was peripheral blood. The TCR was taken from a middle-aged man who had recovered from COVID-19. V usage is TRBV28 and J usage is TRBJ1-1, with 7 nucleotides matching TRBD1. The CDR3: CASSLQGGMNTEAFF. The CDR3 nucleotides read TGTGCCAGCAGTTTACAGGGGGGCATGAACACTGAAGCTTTCTTT.